This T cell receptor (beta chain) was sequenced during a study of blood T cell repertoires in COVID-19. About the research overall: Whether acute or convalescent, the COVID-19 samples came from the United States, Italy and Spain.

Only in-frame clones appear in the TCRdb table, and some are missing; sequencing was by immunoSEQ multiplex PCR. The table has about 120,000 clones, around three quarters seen once. This clone appeared a single time. The trim removed 5 bases at V and 9 bases at J, leaving 4 bases unmatched. CDR3 length equals 13 residues. CDR1 and CDR2 from the germline V gene are SGHAT and FQNNGV. Input material: peripheral blood. The sequence was obtained from a woman of 80 years or more with acute or convalescent COVID-19. The rearrangement joins TRBV11-2 to TRBJ1-6; TRBD1 matches 7 bases. The CDR3, as DNA: TGTGCCAGCAGCGAAACAGGGGTTTCACCCCTCCACTTT. Its protein is CASSETGVSPLHF.